This entry is about one TCR beta chain. The antigen is not known. This sample is drawn from a study of beta chain features in type 1 diabetes. General study findings and limits: Among all four CD4+ subsets, Type 1 diabetes patients had TCRB CDR3s that were moderately but significantly shorter.

Sequencing targeted expressed TCRB transcripts, as all isolated RNA had been reverse transcribed. About 3.5 million reads per sample on average were obtained from naive, central memory and regulatory T cell samples. Libraries were prepared by immunoSEQ multiplex PCR; TCRdb keeps only in-frame clonotypes and omits some of them. The table has roughly 180,000 clones, around 8% seen once; the top ten hold 0.94%. V lost 0 bases to trimming and J lost 8 bases, with 5 bases between them. Germline lookup yields CDR1 SGHNT and CDR2 YYREEE (reference sequence). The CDR3 contains 12 residues. The chain has TRBV5-4 and TRBJ2-2; D is ambiguous. The sequence came from a woman between 35 and 50 years old with type 1 diabetes. Sequenced sample: central memory CD4+ T cells from blood. This chain's CDR3 is CASSLVGGELFF. The DNA of the CDR3 is TGTGCCAGCAGCTTGGTCGGGGGGGAGCTGTTTTTT.